A single sample gave rise to the 20 T cell receptor beta chains below, sequenced in a study of T cells after yellow fever vaccination (dated by TCRdb to the late 2010s). This specimen's treatment or condition label, per the study, means: live attenuated yellow fever vaccine strain. The method was 5' RACE. The run used an Illumina HiSeq 2500. TCRdb redid the processing of the public reads, applying fastp at Q25 and MiXCR, and retained in-frame beta chains. Duplicate CDR3 protein sequences are folded into a single record with the most common DNA and genes. This sample gives a few hundred thousand distinct CDR3 sequences in total; 11% of them show up just once. The ten biggest clones cover roughly a sixth of the sample. Sample: PBMCs, taken on the day of the first yellow fever vaccination. The receptor set was obtained from a man aged 18 to 29 who received the YFV17D yellow fever vaccine.

V usage is TRBV12-3 or TRBV12-4 and J usage is TRBJ2-7, with D tentatively TRBD1 (6 bases). The V gene lost 3 bases and the J gene lost 3 bases, with 24 bases spanning the gap. The CDR3 is made up of 18 amino acids. CDR3 sequence: CASSFGLRRGDRFYEQYV. The CDR3 DNA reads TGTGCCAGCAGTTTTGGTTTACGTAGGGGAGACAGGTTCTACGAGCAGTACGTC.

This clonotype was seen a handful of times. Written as DNA, the CDR3 is TGCGCCAGCAGTCGGACGGACAGCCCAGCCTACAATGAGCAGTTCTTC. Its protein is CASSRTDSPAYNEQFF. The chain carries TRBV4-3 and TRBJ2-1, with D possibly being TRBD1 (6 bases). From germline, CDR1 is LGHNA and CDR2 YSLEER. CDR3 length: 16 residues. V lost 6 bases to trimming and J lost 2 bases, with 17 bases between them.

This clonotype appeared a few times. V usage is TRBV4-1 and J usage is TRBJ1-3, with D uncertain. The CDR3 has 19 amino acids. The germline V gene has CDR1 MGHRA and CDR2 YSYEKL. V lost 0 bases to trimming and J lost 0 bases, with 18 bases between them. The CDR3 loop reads CASSQDDGVIRASGNTIYF. CDR3 bases: TGCGCCAGCAGCCAAGATGATGGAGTGATAAGGGCCTCTGGAAACACCATATATTTT.

The V and J genes are TRBV4-3 and TRBJ2-4, with 8 bases fitting TRBD1. V dropped 0 bases and J dropped 3; count of bases not matched to a gene: 13. CDR1 and CDR2 from the germline V gene are LGHNA and YSLEER. The CDR3 consists of 19 residues. The DNA of the CDR3 is TGCGCCAGCAGCCAAGATATGGTCCCCGGACAGGGTAGCAAAAACATTCAGTACTTC. Amino acid sequence: CASSQDMVPGQGSKNIQYF.

This sequence joins TRBV5-1 and TRBJ2-1, with 7 bases fitting TRBD2. The trim removed 4 bases at V and 11 bases at J, leaving 12 bases unmatched. Germline CDR1 is SGHRS and CDR2 is YFSETQ. The CDR3 length is 14 residues. Written as DNA, the CDR3 is TGCGCCAGCAGCCCGCAGCGGGGAAAAAATAAGCAGTTCTTC. It translates to CASSPQRGKNKQFF.

This clonotype was detected a few times. The chain links TRBV6-4 to TRBJ2-1, with D perhaps TRBD1 (5 bases). Trimming left V 2 bases short and J 2 bases short, with 7 bases between. Per the germline V gene, CDR1 is MRHNA and CDR2 is SNTAGT. CDR3 length equals 14 residues. CDR3 coding DNA: TGTGCCAGCAGTGACACAGGAGCCTACAATGAGCAGTTCTTC. This translates into CASSDTGAYNEQFF.

This rearrangement joins TRBV5-8 to TRBJ1-1, with 7 bases fitting TRBD1. Germline CDR1 SGHTS, CDR2 YDEGEE. This CDR3 is built from 16 residues. V dropped 6 bases and J dropped 6; count of bases not matched to a gene: 17. CDR3 DNA: TGTGCCAGCACCCTACGGGGACAGTGGTGGGGATCTGAAGCTTTCTTT. It translates to CASTLRGQWWGSEAFF. Variable domain in full (rest from reference TRBV5-8 and TRBJ1-1): EAGVTQSPTHLIKTRGQQATLRCSPISGHTSVYWYQQALGLGLQFLLWYDEGEERNRGNFPPRFSGRQFPNYSSELNVNALELEDSALYLCASTLRGQWWGSEAFFGQGTRLTVV.

This clonotype showed up many times. The V gene is TRBV7-9, the J gene TRBJ2-2; the match to TRBD2 covers 7 bases. Germline assignment: CDR1 SEHNR and CDR2 FQNEAQ (reference sequence). The CDR3 is made up of 15 amino acids. V lost 3 bases and J lost 7; bases outside the gene matches: 8. CDR3 DNA: TGTGCCAGCAGCTTCGCCCCCCGGGGGGTCGGGGAGCTGTTTTTT. Translation gives CASSFAPRGVGELFF. The whole variable domain, remainder taken from reference TRBV7-9 and TRBJ2-2, is DTGVSQNPRHKITKRGQNVTFRCDPISEHNRLYWYRQTLGQGPEFLTYFQNEAQLEKSRLLSDRFSAERPKGSFSTLEIQRTEQGDSAMYLCASSFAPRGVGELFFGEGSRLTVL.

This clonotype appeared many times. The rearrangement joins TRBV24-1 to TRBJ2-1; D gene unclear. The CDR3 runs 13 residues. The V end was cut by 9 bases, the J end by 4 bases, with 12 bases between. Looked up from germline, CDR1 is KGHDR and CDR2 is SFDVKD. The CDR3 DNA reads TGTGCCACCTCCATGGCAGTTTACAATGAGCAGTTCTTC. Translation gives CATSMAVYNEQFF.

Remarks on this clonotype: One end of the junction is discordant with germline, which a read error may explain. The V gene is TRBV5-1, the J gene TRBJ1-3, with D possibly being TRBD1 (6 bases). CDR3 size: 16 residues. Germline loops: CDR1 SGHRS, CDR2 YFSETQ. CDR3 residues: CTSSLAGGNSGNTIYF. As DNA, the CDR3 is TGCACCAGCAGCTTGGCCGGGGGCAACTCTGGAAACACCATATATTTT.

This clonotype appeared many times. This chain connects TRBV3-1 to TRBJ1-1, with D tentatively TRBD1 (5 bases). This CDR3 region has 20 residues. Germline loops: CDR1 LGHDT, CDR2 YNNKEL (reference sequence). V lost 0 bases and J 1 base, leaving 24 bases between the germline ends. CDR3 nucleotide sequence: TGTGCCAGCAGCCAAGATTTACTGGACAAAGGGATAGGAGGGAACACTGAAGCTTTCTTT. Protein: CASSQDLLDKGIGGNTEAFF.

Many counts were recorded for this clonotype. Here the CDR3 DNA reads TGTGCCACCAGCCGTGACAGGGGGTGGGAAGAGACCCAGTACTTC. As protein: CATSRDRGWEETQYF. V is TRBV15 and J is TRBJ2-5, with 9 bases that match TRBD1. Per the germline V gene, CDR1 is LNHNV and CDR2 is YYDKDF (reference sequence). Germline trimming cut 5 bases from V and 3 bases from J; bases unmatched to any gene: 7. The CDR3 spans 15 residues.

About this clonotype itself: A much bigger clone sits one base away, suggesting this may be a read error. The CDR3: CASSGHGALNTEAFF. The CDR3 DNA follows: TGTGCCAGCTCGGGGCATGGGGCCTTGAACACTGAAGCTTTCTTT. The rearrangement joins TRBV2 to TRBJ1-1, with D maybe TRBD1 (5 bases). V was shortened by 8 bases and J by 0 bases, with 16 bases between the two germline ends. The CDR3 runs 15 residues. Germline assignment: CDR1 SNHLY and CDR2 FYNNEI.

The CDR3: CASMVTGPYQETQYF. The CDR3 coding sequence is TGTGCCAGCATGGTAACGGGCCCCTACCAAGAGACCCAGTACTTC. This rearrangement joins TRBV27 to TRBJ2-5; D uncertain. CDR3 length equals 15 residues. CDR1 is MNHEY and CDR2 is SMNVEV in the germline V gene (reference sequence). Deletions cut 7 bases from V and 0 bases from J, with 15 bases between.

This clonotype has a count of ten or more. The V gene is TRBV13, the J gene TRBJ2-2; the D is unclear. V was shortened by 5 bases and J by 8 bases, with 9 bases between the two germline ends. The CDR3 contains 12 residues. CDR1 is PRHDT, CDR2 FYEKMQ, per germline (reference sequence). Here the CDR3 reads CASSLPGGELFF. The CDR3 DNA reads TGTGCCAGCAGCCTCCCTGGGGGGGAGCTGTTTTTT.

V gene TRBV10-3 combines with J gene TRBJ2-7; 10 bases align to TRBD2. Trimming removed 5 bases from V and 5 bases from J; junction bases left unmatched: 6. The CDR3 runs to 14 residues. CDR1 ENHRY and CDR2 SYGVKD come from the germline V gene. CDR3 loop: CAISTSGADDEQYF. CDR3 nucleotides: TGTGCCATCAGTACTAGCGGGGCCGATGACGAGCAGTACTTC.

The chain uses TRBV4-3 and TRBJ1-2, with TRBD1 identical over 12 bases. V shed 0 bases and J 8 bases; nucleotides not matched to a gene: 4. The CDR3 is 15 residues long. Germline CDR1 is LGHNA and CDR2 is YSLEER. CDR3 residues: CASSQDGTGGVGYTF. The CDR3 nucleotides are TGCGCCAGCAGCCAAGATGGGACAGGGGGCGTCGGCTACACCTTC.

In its sample, this clonotype was seen many times. The chain combines TRBV9 with TRBJ1-2; 7 bases fit TRBD1. Trimming took 4 bases from V and 1 from J; bases not matched to a gene: 4. CDR3 length: 14 amino acids. Germline V gives CDR1 SGDLS, CDR2 YYNGEE. The CDR3 spells CASSLGQINYGYTF. In nucleotides, the CDR3 is TGTGCCAGCAGCTTGGGACAGATTAACTATGGCTACACCTTC.

The chain combines TRBV11-2 with TRBJ2-5; 7 nucleotides align to TRBD1. CDR1 and CDR2 from the germline V gene are SGHAT and FQNNGV. V was pared by 7 bases and J by 1 base, with 12 bases of the junction left unmatched. CDR3 length: 16 amino acids. CDR3 bases: TGTGCCAGCACAATGAGACAGGGATTTAGCCAAGAGACCCAGTACTTC. Protein sequence: CASTMRQGFSQETQYF.

This clonotype appeared many times. This chain uses TRBV20-1 with TRBJ1-1; tentative D call: TRBD1 (6 bases). The CDR3 is 12 amino acids. Germline V gene data show CDR1 as DFQATT and CDR2 as SNEGSKA (reference sequence). The germline V and J ends were trimmed by 5 bases and 7 bases, with 14 bases remaining between them. DNA of the CDR3: TGCAGTGCTCCACAGGGTACCTATGAAGCTTTCTTT. Translated: CSAPQGTYEAFF.